A single T cell receptor beta chain is shown here with its context. Its antigen is not known. This sample is part of a study of OX40 agonist ivuxolimab in advanced cancers. Study information: Dosing consisted of intravenous ivuxolimab at 0.01 to 10 mg/kg every 2 weeks. Findings and caveats of the study: The study found that CD8+ T cells averaged more expanded clones than CD4+. Clonal expansion from baseline to week 6 occurred in both CD4+ and CD8+ T cells.

The sampling schedule covered blood at baseline, cycle 4 day 1, and cycle 7 day 1. Clones were read by immunoSEQ multiplex PCR, and TCRdb kept only the in-frame ones, dropping some. The sample includes about 71,000 clones, just under 95% of them seen just once. The sequence was obtained from an adult with an advanced solid tumor such as melanoma, head and neck, liver or kidney cancer. The material sequenced was CD4+ or CD8+ T cells sorted from blood, taken in a trial of the OX40 agonist ivuxolimab.

The CDR3 region has the DNA TGTGCCAGCAGCGGTCTTATAAGGGGCGGGCAGTACTTC. It specifies CASSGLIRGGQYF. V is TRBV7-9 and J is TRBJ2-7, with TRBD1 as a possible D gene (5 bases). The V gene lost 5 bases and the J gene lost 9 bases, with 17 bases spanning the gap. Germline CDR1 is SEHNR and CDR2 is FQNEAQ (reference sequence). This CDR3 is 13 amino acids long. Variable domain in full (rest from reference TRBV7-9 and TRBJ2-7): DTGVSQNPRHKITKRGQNVTFRCDPISEHNRLYWYRQTLGQGPEFLTYFQNEAQLEKSRLLSDRFSAERPKGSFSTLEIQRTEQGDSAMYLCASSGLIRGGQYFGPGTRLTVT.